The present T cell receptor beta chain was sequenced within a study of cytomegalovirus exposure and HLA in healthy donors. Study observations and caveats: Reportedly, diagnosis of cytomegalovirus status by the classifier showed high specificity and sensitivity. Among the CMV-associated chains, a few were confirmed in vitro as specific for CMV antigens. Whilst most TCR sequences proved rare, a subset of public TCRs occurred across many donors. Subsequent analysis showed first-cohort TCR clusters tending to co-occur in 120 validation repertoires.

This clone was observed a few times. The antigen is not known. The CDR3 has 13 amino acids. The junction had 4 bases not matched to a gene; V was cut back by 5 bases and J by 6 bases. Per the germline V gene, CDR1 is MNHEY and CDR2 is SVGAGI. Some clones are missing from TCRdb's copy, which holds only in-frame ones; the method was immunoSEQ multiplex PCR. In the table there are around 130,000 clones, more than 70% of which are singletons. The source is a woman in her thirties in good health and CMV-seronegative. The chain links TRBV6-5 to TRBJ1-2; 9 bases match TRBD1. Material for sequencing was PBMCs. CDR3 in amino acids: CASSADRGNGYTF. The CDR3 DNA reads TGTGCCAGCAGTGCGGACAGGGGAAATGGCTACACCTTC.